The 27 T cell receptor beta chains below all came from one sample that was sequenced in a study of TIL therapy for anti-PD-1-resistant metastatic lung cancer. The libraries were made with immunoSEQ v3. Measured with immunoSEQ multiplex PCR; TCRdb has only the in-frame clones, and not every one. This table holds 20,000 to 30,000 clones, approximately 57% found once. Sample time point: pre-treatment sample, taken before nivolumab and TIL therapy. The tumor samples were excised metastases, mostly pleural nodules or supraclavicular lymph nodes. Sequencing was performed on tumor tissue, taken at baseline. Source of these receptors: a woman aged 30 to 85 with non-small cell lung cancer.

Concerning this clone: Germline and junction disagree at one end, which may indicate a read error. V usage is TRBV7-9 and J usage is TRBJ2-7, with a tentative D call TRBD2 (6 bases). Looked up from germline, CDR1 is SEHNR and CDR2 is FQNEAQ (reference sequence). The CDR3 has 12 residues. CDR3 amino acids: CASSLAGLATDF. In DNA, the CDR3 is TGTGCCAGCAGCTTAGCAGGGCTAGCGACGGACTTC.

The V gene is TRBV10-3, the J gene TRBJ1-1, with no clear D. The CDR3 extends over 14 amino acids. The V gene's germline CDR1 is ENHRY and CDR2 SYGVKD. Trimming took off 0 bases at V and 7 bases at J, with 12 bases between the two ends. The CDR3 DNA reads as TGTGCCATCAGTGAGTCGATTTTAGGTAGTGAAGCTTTCTTT. It translates to CAISESILGSEAFF.

In this sample, this clone turned up once. This chain uses TRBV25-1 with TRBJ1-1, with a weak D call TRBD1 (6 bases). The length of the CDR3 is 15 residues. Trimming took off 1 base at V and 5 bases at J, with 14 bases between the two ends. Looked up from germline, CDR1 is MGHDK and CDR2 is SYGVNS. The CDR3 sequence: CASSEWRGGATEAFF. The CDR3 DNA follows: TGTGCCAGCAGTGAATGGAGGGGGGGGGCGACTGAAGCTTTCTTT.

This clone occurred many times. This chain connects TRBV23-1 to TRBJ1-5; D unresolved. TRBV23-1 has ORF status, its function being uncertain. CDR3 size: 18 residues. V was pared by 4 bases and J by 0 bases, with 19 bases between. CDR3 sequence reads: CASSRVTNRFYSNQPQHF. The CDR3 DNA reads TGCGCCAGCAGTCGAGTCACCAACAGATTTTATAGCAATCAGCCCCAGCATTTT.

The rearrangement links TRBV2 to TRBJ2-1, with D perhaps matching TRBD2 (6 bases). The CDR3 covers 12 residues. Germline CDR1 SNHLY, CDR2 FYNNEI. With 7 bases removed from V and 9 bases from J, the gap between germline ends came to 13 bases. CDR3 in DNA: TGTGCCAGCATGGCGGGAATGAGTGAGCAGTTCTTC. Protein: CASMAGMSEQFF.

This clone was observed once. The chain couples TRBV5-1 to TRBJ1-1; D is ambiguous. The ends were cut back, 0 bases at V and 3 bases at J, with 9 bases in the middle. The V gene's germline CDR1 is SGHRS and CDR2 YFSETQ. CDR3 length equals 14 residues. The CDR3 coding sequence is TGCGCCAGCAGCTTGGTCCGGGTGGACACTGAAGCTTTCTTT. Translated: CASSLVRVDTEAFF. The full variable domain, rest sourced from reference TRBV5-1 and TRBJ1-1, is KAGVTQTPRYLIKTRGQQVTLSCSPISGHRSVSWYQQTPGQGLQFLFEYFSETQRNKGNFPGRFSGRQFSNSRSEMNVSTLELGDSALYLCASSLVRVDTEAFFGQGTRLTVV.

There are a few counts of this clone. The chain recombines TRBV7-9 with TRBJ1-3, with TRBD1 matching 9 bases. CDR3 length: 17 amino acids. With 3 bases clipped from V and 0 bases from J, the junction kept 6 bases outside the gene matches. CDR1 and CDR2 from the germline V gene are SEHNR and FQNEAQ (reference sequence). The CDR3: CASSFGDRAYSGNTIYF. CDR3 sequence (DNA): TGTGCCAGCAGCTTTGGGGACAGGGCCTACTCTGGAAACACCATATATTTT.

The gene calls are TRBV5-6 and TRBJ2-3, with 10 nucleotides matching TRBD2. The V gene's germline CDR1 is SGHDT and CDR2 YYEEEE. J was trimmed by 5 bases and V by 3 bases; bases with no gene match: 6. The CDR3 contains 15 residues. DNA of the CDR3: TGTGCCAGCAGCTCGCTAGCGGGAGTAGGAGATACGCAGTATTTT. Translation: CASSSLAGVGDTQYF.

V gene TRBV15 combines with J gene TRBJ2-1, with D perhaps matching TRBD1 (5 bases). CDR3 length: 15 amino acids. Looked up from germline, CDR1 is LNHNV and CDR2 is YYDKDF (reference sequence). V was clipped by 0 bases and J by 7 bases, with 13 bases between them. CDR3 sequence: CATSRDYPGQNEQFF. DNA for the CDR3: TGTGCCACCAGCAGAGATTATCCCGGACAAAATGAGCAGTTCTTC.

The V and J genes are TRBV7-2 and TRBJ1-1; 11 nucleotides align to TRBD1. The J segment lost 1 base and the V segment lost 3 bases, leaving 1 base of the junction unmatched. Per the germline V gene, CDR1 is SGHTA and CDR2 is FQGNSA. This CDR3 is built from 15 residues. The CDR3 bases are TGTGCCAGCAGCTTTGGGACAGGGGGGAACACTGAAGCTTTCTTT. Protein: CASSFGTGGNTEAFF.

The chain links TRBV7-9 to TRBJ2-5, with D hard to call. Germline V gene sequence: CDR1 SEHNR, CDR2 FQNEAQ (reference sequence). The CDR3 totals 11 residues. V lost 2 bases to trimming and J lost 2 bases, with 0 bases between them. CDR3 DNA sequence: TGTGCCAGCAGCTTACAAGAGACCCAGTACTTC. Amino acid sequence: CASSLQETQYF.

This clone was observed a single time. V and J are TRBV15 and TRBJ2-3; 7 nucleotides agree with TRBD1. The CDR3 extends over 16 amino acids. V gave up 1 base and J gave up 4 bases; unmatched junction bases: 8. The germline V gene has CDR1 LNHNV and CDR2 YYDKDF (reference sequence). The CDR3 DNA sequence: TGTGCCACCAGCAGAGTGGGACAGATGCGGGCAGATACGCAGTATTTT. Its translation is CATSRVGQMRADTQYF.

This clone has only a few counts. The CDR3 loop reads CASSLNRRLGNQPQHF. Written as DNA, the CDR3 is TGTGCCAGCAGCTTGAATCGGCGGCTCGGCAATCAGCCCCAGCATTTT. This chain connects TRBV5-6 to TRBJ1-5; D gene uncertain. Germline-derived CDR1 and CDR2 are SGHDT and YYEEEE. This CDR3 is built from 16 residues. Deletions cut 1 base from V and 2 bases from J, with 13 bases between. The whole variable domain, filled in from reference TRBV5-6 and TRBJ1-5, reads DAGVTQSPTHLIKTRGQQVTLRCSPKSGHDTVSWYQQALGQGPQFIFQYYEEEERQRGNFPDRFSGHQFPNYSSELNVNALLLGDSALYLCASSLNRRLGNQPQHFGDGTRLSIL.

In its sample, this clone was seen a few times. The chain is built from TRBV4-1 and TRBJ1-1, with D uncertain. The CDR3 extends over 12 amino acids. The V end lost 5 bases, the J end lost 0 bases, and 4 bases lay between the germline ends. Germline V lookup: CDR1 MGHRA, CDR2 YSYEKL. CDR3 coding DNA: TGCGCCAGCAGCACCATGAACACTGAAGCTTTCTTT. It yields the protein CASSTMNTEAFF.

J is TRBJ2-2 and V is TRBV4-2; 10 nucleotides line up with TRBD2. With 0 bases clipped from V and 8 bases from J, the junction kept 3 bases outside the gene matches. In germline, CDR1 is LGHNA, CDR2 YNFKEQ. The CDR3 is 15 amino acids. The CDR3 nucleotides read TGTGCCAGCAGCCAAGAAGTACTAGCGGGAGGGGAGCTGTTTTTT. This encodes CASSQEVLAGGELFF.

The chain is built from TRBV2 and TRBJ2-7; D might be TRBD2 (7 bases). CDR1 and CDR2 from the germline V gene are SNHLY and FYNNEI. V was pared by 6 bases and J by 3 bases, with 9 bases between. This CDR3 is 12 amino acids long. CDR3 in DNA: TGTGCCAGCAGCGGGGGGCTCTACGAGCAGTACTTC. It codes for CASSGGLYEQYF.

This chain uses TRBV7-8 with TRBJ2-1; D uncertain. The CDR3 loop spans 16 amino acids. The V end was cut by 3 bases, the J end by 7 bases, with 19 bases between. Germline V gene lookup returns CDR1 SGHVS and CDR2 FQNEAQ. The CDR3 reads CASSFQPGLTRNEQFF. The CDR3 region has the DNA TGTGCCAGCAGCTTCCAACCGGGCCTAACGAGGAATGAGCAGTTCTTC.

This clone was found once. The chain carries TRBV5-6 and TRBJ2-2; tentative D call: TRBD1 (6 bases). This CDR3 region has 14 residues. Trimming shortened V by 4 bases and J by 5 bases, and 12 bases separated the two germline ends. CDR1 and CDR2 from the germline V gene are SGHDT and YYEEEE. The CDR3 DNA sequence: TGTGCCAGCAGCCCGGACAGCTGGACCGGGGAGCTGTTTTTT. Amino acid sequence: CASSPDSWTGELFF. The variable domain in full, with the rest retrieved from reference TRBV5-6 and TRBJ2-2, is DAGVTQSPTHLIKTRGQQVTLRCSPKSGHDTVSWYQQALGQGPQFIFQYYEEEERQRGNFPDRFSGHQFPNYSSELNVNALLLGDSALYLCASSPDSWTGELFFGEGSRLTVL.

The chain employs TRBV5-6 and TRBJ2-7, with TRBD1 as a possible D gene (6 bases). The CDR3 totals 13 residues. The V gene lost 6 bases and the J gene lost 7 bases, with 17 bases spanning the gap. CDR1 is SGHDT, CDR2 YYEEEE, per germline. The CDR3 protein is CASTSTGSWEQYF. In DNA form, the CDR3 reads TGTGCCAGCACATCTACAGGGTCGTGGGAGCAGTACTTC. The whole variable domain, filled in from reference TRBV5-6 and TRBJ2-7, reads DAGVTQSPTHLIKTRGQQVTLRCSPKSGHDTVSWYQQALGQGPQFIFQYYEEEERQRGNFPDRFSGHQFPNYSSELNVNALLLGDSALYLCASTSTGSWEQYFGPGTRLTVT.

As to this clone: The germline gene is not matched at one end of the junction; a read error may be the cause. This chain connects TRBV6-1 to TRBJ2-7, with D uncertain. Germline V gene data show CDR1 as MNHNS and CDR2 as SASEGT. The CDR3 loop spans 9 amino acids. The CDR3 sequence: CASSEPKNF. CDR3 DNA: TGTGCCAGCAGTGAACCCAAGAACTTC.

This rearrangement joins TRBV19 to TRBJ2-3, with 14 bases matching TRBD2. V lost 3 bases and J lost 3; bases outside the gene matches: 5. This CDR3 spans 17 amino acids. Germline CDR1 LNHDA, CDR2 SQIVND (reference sequence). The CDR3 DNA sequence: TGTGCCAGTAGTATCCGGAGGACTAGCGGGAGGACAGATACGCAGTATTTT. Translated, it gives CASSIRRTSGRTDTQYF. Filled out from reference TRBV19 and TRBJ2-3, the complete variable domain reads DGGITQSPKYLFRKEGQNVTLSCEQNLNHDAMYWYRQDPGQGLRLIYYSQIVNDFQKGDIAEGYSVSREKKESFPLTVTSAQKNPTAFYLCASSIRRTSGRTDTQYFGPGTRLTVL.

The rearrangement joins TRBV15 to TRBJ2-2; tentative D call: TRBD2 (6 bases). The CDR3 spans 16 residues. Per germline, CDR1 LNHNV and CDR2 YYDKDF (reference sequence). The germline V and J ends were trimmed by 5 bases and 6 bases, with 19 bases remaining between them. In DNA, the CDR3 is TGTGCCACCAGCCGGGACCGGGGGAATTTCCCCGGGGAGCTGTTTTTT. It yields the protein CATSRDRGNFPGELFF. The variable domain in full, with the rest retrieved from reference TRBV15 and TRBJ2-2, is DAMVIQNPRYQVTQFGKPVTLSCSQTLNHNVMYWYQQKSSQAPKLLFHYYDKDFNNEADTPDNFQSRRPNTSFCFLDIRSPGLGDTAMYLCATSRDRGNFPGELFFGEGSRLTVL.

This clone occurred once. This chain uses TRBV7-2 with TRBJ2-7, with D possibly matching TRBD2 (6 bases). Germline values: CDR1 SGHTA, CDR2 FQGNSA. Trimming took off 3 bases at V and 3 bases at J, with 9 bases between the two ends. The CDR3 runs to 13 residues. CDR3 protein: CASSFGGRYEQYF. CDR3 nucleotides: TGTGCCAGCAGCTTTGGAGGGCGCTACGAGCAGTACTTC.

V and J are TRBV5-5 and TRBJ2-1; maybe TRBD2 (6 bases). Germline V gene sequence: CDR1 SGHKS, CDR2 YYEKEE (reference sequence). The CDR3 runs to 14 residues. V was cut by 4 bases and J by 9 bases, with 17 bases left in between. DNA for the CDR3: TGTGCCAGCAGCGCAGACAGCTGGGGAGGTGAGCAGTTCTTC. Amino acid sequence: CASSADSWGGEQFF.

This clone occurred once. The J gene is TRBJ1-3, the V gene TRBV6-5; perhaps TRBD1 as D (5 bases). The germline V gene has CDR1 MNHEY and CDR2 SVGAGI. V was pared by 0 bases and J by 0 bases, with 9 bases between. The CDR3 runs 16 residues. The CDR3 sequence is CASSYSKGPSGNTIYF. The CDR3 DNA is TGTGCCAGCAGTTACTCGAAGGGGCCCTCTGGAAACACCATATATTTT.

The chain couples TRBV7-2 to TRBJ2-3, with D perhaps matching TRBD2 (6 bases). CDR1 and CDR2 (germline): SGHTA, FQGNSA. V lost 2 bases and J 3 bases, leaving 15 bases between the germline ends. The CDR3 spans 16 residues. The CDR3, as DNA: TGTGCCAGCAGCTTATCGCTAGCGCAGACGACAGATACGCAGTATTTT. Translated, it gives CASSLSLAQTTDTQYF.

The CDR3 loop reads CASSRWPGRNEKLFF. CDR3 DNA: TGCGCCAGCAGCCGATGGCCAGGGAGGAATGAAAAACTGTTTTTT. J is TRBJ1-4 and V is TRBV5-1; maybe TRBD1 (5 bases). Trimming pared 4 bases from V and 5 bases from J, leaving 15 bases between. The germline CDR1 and CDR2 sequences are SGHRS and YFSETQ. This CDR3 region has 15 residues. The full variable domain, rest sourced from reference TRBV5-1 and TRBJ1-4, is KAGVTQTPRYLIKTRGQQVTLSCSPISGHRSVSWYQQTPGQGLQFLFEYFSETQRNKGNFPGRFSGRQFSNSRSEMNVSTLELGDSALYLCASSRWPGRNEKLFFGSGTQLSVL.